There are many counts of the clone carrying this TCR beta chain. Treatment of any kind had been given to no patient before thyroid surgery. The data were taken from a study of metastatic and nonmetastatic thyroid tumors. Study background: The comparison covered peripheral blood and tumor or nodule tissue in malignant and benign thyroid patients.

The J segment lost 8 bases and the V segment lost 2 bases, leaving 6 bases of the junction unmatched. Germline loops: CDR1 KGHSH, CDR2 LQKENI. The length of the CDR3 is 14 residues. Original processing notes: A classifier for distant metastasis in papillary thyroid cancer was constructed using CDR3 differences observed across clinicopathological groups. MiXCR was used by TCRdb to re-call the PCR reads. These V and J calls rely on TCRdb rather than the paper's analysis. This repertoire shows 24,000 or so clones, 13% found once; its top ten account for 17%. Sequenced: blood. This clonotype was obtained from a female donor with papillary thyroid cancer or a benign thyroid nodule (not recorded which). Some clones in this sample may be carry-over from other donors' samples. The J gene is TRBJ2-1, the V gene TRBV18, with 7 bases matching TRBD2. The CDR3 DNA reads TGTGCCAGCTCACCATTGGAGCGGGACCATGAGCAGTTCTTC. It is translated as CASSPLERDHEQFF.